Listed below are T cell receptor beta chains from one sample, sequenced in a study of blood T cell repertoires in COVID-19. Only in-frame clones appear in the TCRdb table, and some are missing; sequencing was by immunoSEQ multiplex PCR. Among over 110,000 clones listed, approximately 81% were seen once. The sequenced material came from PBMCs or T cells enriched from blood (not recorded which). All receptors derive from a man aged 35 to 55 with acute COVID-19. Both conserved end residues are part of each CDR3. The order of the fields is clone size, V gene, D gene, J gene, CDR3 DNA, CDR3 protein. D genes are given only for firm matches. Size is omitted from some rows. Given values are once, few, many or a class for expanded clones.

size: .; V: TRBV5-4; D: .; J: TRBJ1-2; DNA: TGTGCCAGCAGCTTGGACAAAAACTATGGCTACACCTTC; CDR3: CASSLDKNYGYTF
size: .; V: TRBV27; D: TRBD2; J: TRBJ2-7; DNA: TGTGCCAGCAGTTTATCCGGACTAGCGGCAACCTACGAGCAGTACTTC; CDR3: CASSLSGLAATYEQYF
size: .; V: TRBV7-2; D: .; J: TRBJ2-5; DNA: TGTGCCAGCAGCTTAGGACAGCGGGAAGAGACCCAGTACTTC; CDR3: CASSLGQREETQYF
size: .; V: TRBV5-4; D: TRBD1; J: TRBJ1-1; DNA: TGTGCCAGCAGCGCCCAGACAGGGGTGAACACTGAAGCTTTCTTT; CDR3: CASSAQTGVNTEAFF
size: .; V: TRBV6-5; D: TRBD1; J: TRBJ1-2; DNA: TGTGCCAGCAGCCCCGGGACAGGGGACTATGGCTACACCTTC; CDR3: CASSPGTGDYGYTF
size: .; V: TRBV13; D: TRBD1; J: TRBJ2-7; DNA: TGTGCCAGCAGCATCCGGGACAGGGGTTACGAGCAGTACTTC; CDR3: CASSIRDRGYEQYF
size: .; V: TRBV6-5; D: TRBD2; J: TRBJ2-1; DNA: TGTGCCAGCAGTTACGGAGGGGAGGGTGGCAATGAGCAGTTCTTC; CDR3: CASSYGGEGGNEQFF
size: .; V: TRBV19; D: .; J: TRBJ2-1; DNA: TGTGCCAGTAGTTCAGACATTTCCTACAATGAGCAGTTCTTC; CDR3: CASSSDISYNEQFF
size: .; V: TRBV28; D: .; J: TRBJ1-5; DNA: TGTGCCAGCAGTTTAGCGGGCCGCCGTTGGGACAATCAGCCCCAGCATTTT; CDR3: CASSLAGRRWDNQPQHF
size: .; V: TRBV28; D: TRBD1; J: TRBJ2-2; DNA: TGTGCCAGCGGGACCGGGACAGGGGTCTTTATAGGGAACACCGGGGAGCTGTTTTTT; CDR3: CASGTGTGVFIGNTGELFF
size: .; V: TRBV7-9; D: .; J: TRBJ1-1; DNA: TGTGCCAGCGGAGGCAGGACGTTCACTGAAGCTTTCTTT; CDR3: CASGGRTFTEAFF
size: once; V: TRBV11-3; D: TRBD1; J: TRBJ1-3; DNA: TGTGCCAGCAGCTTAGACCGTAGGGGACAGGGGAACTCTGGAAACACCATATATTTT; CDR3: CASSLDRRGQGNSGNTIYF
size: .; V: TRBV30; D: TRBD2; J: TRBJ2-4; DNA: TGTGCCTGGGGAGCGGGGGGCAGAAACATTCAGTACTTC; CDR3: CAWGAGGRNIQYF
size: .; V: TRBV5-1; D: .; J: TRBJ1-1; DNA: TGCGCCAGCAGCTTGGACCTAGATGAAGCTTTCTTT; CDR3: CASSLDLDEAFF
size: .; V: TRBV4-2; D: TRBD2; J: TRBJ2-1; DNA: TGTGCCAGCAGCCCGAGCGGGGGGGACAATGAGCAGTTCTTC; CDR3: CASSPSGGDNEQFF
size: .; V: TRBV11-3; D: TRBD2; J: TRBJ2-2; DNA: TGTGCCAGCAGCCCGGGGGGGCACCCCACCGGGGAGCTGTTTTTT; CDR3: CASSPGGHPTGELFF
size: .; V: TRBV6-2/TRBV6-3; D: .; J: TRBJ2-6; DNA: TGTGCCAGCAGTTACTCTCCAGTCTCTGGGGCCAACGTCCTGACTTTC; CDR3: CASSYSPVSGANVLTF
size: .; V: TRBV5-1; D: .; J: TRBJ2-3; DNA: TGCGCCAGCAGCCCCCGGGTTGAGACAGATACGCAGTATTTT; CDR3: CASSPRVETDTQYF
size: .; V: TRBV2; D: TRBD1; J: TRBJ1-6; DNA: TGTGCCAGCAGTGCTCCGGACAGGGACATGGATTCACCCCTCCACTTT; CDR3: CASSAPDRDMDSPLHF
size: .; V: TRBV9; D: TRBD1; J: TRBJ2-1; DNA: TGTGCCAGCAGTGAGACAGGGGGTGACAATGAGCAGTTCTTC; CDR3: CASSETGGDNEQFF